A single sample is the source of the 16 T cell receptor beta chains below, sequenced in a study of OX40 agonist ivuxolimab in advanced cancers. TCRdb's copy holds only in-frame clones and misses some; the assay was immunoSEQ multiplex PCR. The sample lists tens of thousands of clones, about nine tenths occurring once. The sample in question was CD4+ or CD8+ T cells sorted from blood, obtained in a trial of the OX40 agonist ivuxolimab. Source of these receptors: an adult with an advanced solid tumor such as melanoma, head and neck, liver or kidney cancer.

The chain has TRBV9 and TRBJ1-6; 10 bases fit TRBD1. The CDR3 spans 15 residues. Trimming cost V 0 bases and J 9 bases; bases outside gene matches: 3. Germline-derived CDR1 and CDR2 are SGDLS and YYNGEE. In DNA form, the CDR3 reads TGTGCCAGCAGCGTAGCGGGACAGGGGATTTCACCCCTCCACTTT. Its protein is CASSVAGQGISPLHF.

The chain uses TRBV5-1 and TRBJ2-1, with D possibly being TRBD1 or TRBD2 (5 bases each). The CDR3 loop spans 16 amino acids. Trimming shortened V by 4 bases and J by 2 bases, and 16 bases separated the two germline ends. Looked up from germline, CDR1 is SGHRS and CDR2 is YFSETQ. For the CDR3, the DNA is TGCGCCAGCAGCACCTCCCCCGGGGCCCCCTACAATGAGCAGTTCTTC. Protein: CASSTSPGAPYNEQFF.

This chain uses TRBV28 with TRBJ1-1; D is unclear. The CDR3 spans 11 residues. Germline V CDR1 and CDR2: MDHEN, SYDVKM. V lost 7 bases, J lost 10 bases, and 13 bases lay in between. CDR3 protein: CASTNPARAFF. In DNA form, the CDR3 reads TGTGCCAGCACCAACCCTGCGCGAGCTTTCTTT.

The chain uses TRBV10-2 and TRBJ2-5; D not certain. CDR3 length: 11 amino acids. V lost 5 bases and J 3 bases, leaving 4 bases between the germline ends. Germline V gene data show CDR1 as WSHSY and CDR2 as SAAADI. The CDR3 sequence is CASSSKETQYF. DNA for the CDR3: TGCGCCAGCAGTTCCAAAGAGACCCAGTACTTC.

Concerning this clone: The junction departs from the called germline gene at one end, perhaps through a read error. V is TRBV15 and J is TRBJ1-6, with no clear D. CDR1 is LNHNV and CDR2 is YYDKDF in the germline V gene (reference sequence). The CDR3 is 15 amino acids. CDR3 region: CATSKALSFNSPLHF. Here the CDR3 DNA reads TGTGCCACCTCCAAAGCCCTCTCCTTTAATTCACCCCTCCACTTT.

This chain links TRBV6-5 with TRBJ1-2; the D gene is possibly TRBD1 (5 bases). Germline values: CDR1 MNHEY, CDR2 SVGAGI. V gave up 0 bases and J gave up 8 bases, with 19 bases separating them. The CDR3 totals 16 residues. The CDR3 reads CASSYSNPFRGRGYTF. Written as DNA, the CDR3 is TGTGCCAGCAGTTACTCGAACCCGTTCCGGGGCCGGGGCTACACCTTC.

V usage is TRBV7-2 and J usage is TRBJ1-1; tentative D call: TRBD1 (5 bases). Trimming removed 6 bases at V and 1 base at J, with 9 bases between. CDR3 size: 13 residues. The germline CDR1 and CDR2 sequences are SGHTA and FQGNSA. The CDR3 coding sequence is TGTGCCAGCAGTTCAGGGAGGAACACTGAAGCTTTCTTT. Protein sequence: CASSSGRNTEAFF.

The chain carries TRBV30 and TRBJ2-7, with D perhaps matching TRBD1 or TRBD2 (6 bases each). The ends were cut back, 2 bases at V and 10 bases at J, with 12 bases in the middle. The germline V gene has CDR1 GTSNPN and CDR2 SVGIG (reference sequence). This CDR3 comprises 11 residues. This CDR3 reads CAWSRGAAQYF. In DNA form, the CDR3 reads TGTGCCTGGAGTAGGGGGGCAGCACAGTACTTC.

The chain carries TRBV28 and TRBJ2-5; D tentatively reads TRBD1 or TRBD2 (6 bases each). Trimming removed 2 bases from V and 4 bases from J, with 14 bases in between. CDR3 length equals 15 residues. CDR1 and CDR2 (germline): MDHEN, SYDVKM. The CDR3 DNA sequence: TGTGCCAGCAGTTTAGACGGCAGGGGAGGAGAGACCCAGTACTTC. Translated, it gives CASSLDGRGGETQYF.

V is TRBV5-4 and J is TRBJ1-1, with D possibly being TRBD1 (5 bases). V shed 4 bases and J shed 1 base, with 11 bases lying between them. The CDR3 spans 14 residues. Per germline, CDR1 SGHNT and CDR2 YYREEE (reference sequence). CDR3 sequence (DNA): TGTGCCAGCAGCCCGATCCAGGGGAACACTGAAGCTTTCTTT. Residues: CASSPIQGNTEAFF.

This chain's CDR3 is CASSLAGLETQYF. CDR3 nucleotides: TGTGCCAGCAGCTTAGCCGGGCTAGAGACCCAGTACTTC. The chain recombines TRBV7-6 with TRBJ2-5; D gene unclear. Trimming shortened V by 0 bases and J by 4 bases, and 6 bases separated the two germline ends. Germline V lookup: CDR1 SGHVS, CDR2 FNYEAQ. CDR3 length: 13 residues. Full variable domain (outside the CDR3, taken from reference TRBV7-6 and TRBJ2-5): GAGVSQSPRYKVTKRGQDVALRCDPISGHVSLYWYRQALGQGPEFLTYFNYEAQQDKSGLPNDRFSAERPEGSISTLTIQRTEQRDSAMYRCASSLAGLETQYFGPGTRLLVL.

CDR3 in DNA: TGTGCCTGGCAGAGATTCGCCCGGGAACGGGGCTATGGCTACACCTTC. Translated: CAWQRFARERGYGYTF. V gene TRBV30 combines with J gene TRBJ1-2; D unresolved. CDR1 GTSNPN and CDR2 SVGIG come from the germline V gene (reference sequence). This CDR3 is built from 16 residues. V lost 5 bases to trimming and J lost 4 bases, with 23 bases between them.

The chain couples TRBV19 to TRBJ1-5; D uncertain. CDR3 length: 13 amino acids. The V and J ends lost 6 bases and 0 bases respectively, with 6 bases between them. Germline V lookup: CDR1 LNHDA, CDR2 SQIVND (reference sequence). In DNA, the CDR3 is TGTGCCAGTAGCCTGAGTAGCAATCAGCCCCAGCATTTT. Translation: CASSLSSNQPQHF.

This clone was observed once. The gene calls are TRBV5-4 and TRBJ2-3; maybe TRBD1 (5 bases). This CDR3 is built from 14 residues. V lost 5 bases and J 1 base, leaving 11 bases between the germline ends. The V gene's germline CDR1 is SGHNT and CDR2 YYREEE (reference sequence). CDR3 coding DNA: TGTGCCAGCAGACGGATAGGGGGCACAGATACGCAGTATTTT. Translated, it gives CASRRIGGTDTQYF.

This clone was counted between two and nine times. This chain links TRBV11-1 with TRBJ1-1; D unclear. Between the trimmed V and J ends, which lost 4 bases and 0 bases, there was a span of 6 bases. The CDR3 is 13 amino acids. The V gene's germline CDR1 is SGHAT and CDR2 FQDESV (reference sequence). CDR3 bases: TGTGCCAGCAGCTCCAACTTGAACACTGAAGCTTTCTTT. It yields the protein CASSSNLNTEAFF.

The chain joins TRBV6-1 to TRBJ2-3; D unclear. The germline V gene has CDR1 MNHNS and CDR2 SASEGT. This CDR3 comprises 15 residues. V was clipped by 5 bases and J by 7 bases, with 19 bases between them. CDR3: CASSPGPPSMHTQYF. In DNA form, the CDR3 reads TGTGCCAGCAGTCCCGGGCCCCCCTCCATGCATACGCAGTATTTT.